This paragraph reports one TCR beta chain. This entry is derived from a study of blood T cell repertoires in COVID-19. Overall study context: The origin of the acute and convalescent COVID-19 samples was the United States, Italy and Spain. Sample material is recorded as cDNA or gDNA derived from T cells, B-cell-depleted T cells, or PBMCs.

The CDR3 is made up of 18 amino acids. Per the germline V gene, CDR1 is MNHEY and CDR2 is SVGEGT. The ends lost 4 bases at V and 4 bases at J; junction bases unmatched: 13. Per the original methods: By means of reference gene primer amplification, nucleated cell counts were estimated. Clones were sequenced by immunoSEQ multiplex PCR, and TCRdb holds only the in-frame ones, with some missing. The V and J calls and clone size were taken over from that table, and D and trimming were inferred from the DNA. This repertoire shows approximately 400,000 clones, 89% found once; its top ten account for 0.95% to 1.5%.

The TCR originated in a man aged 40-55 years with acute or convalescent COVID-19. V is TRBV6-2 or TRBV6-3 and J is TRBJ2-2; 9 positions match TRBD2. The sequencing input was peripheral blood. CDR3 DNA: TGTGCCAGCAGTTTAGCGGGGGAAAGCGGAGTTGTCACCGGGGAGCTGTTTTTT. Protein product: CASSLAGESGVVTGELFF.